A single sample is the source of the 14 T cell receptor beta chains below, sequenced in a study of T cells after yellow fever vaccination. MiXCR, applied by TCRdb to the 5' RACE reads, yields one record per CDR3 protein. This sample has 150,000 or so distinct CDR3 sequences, with under 7.5% found just once. Sequencing used CD4+ T cells sorted from PBMCs, obtained 4 to 6 days after the first yellow fever vaccination. The receptors stem from a man between 18 and 35 years old who received the YFV17D yellow fever vaccine.

This clonotype came up many times. The chain recombines TRBV7-2 with TRBJ2-7; D is uncertain. V was cut by 1 base and J by 4 bases, with 8 bases left in between. Germline values: CDR1 SGHTA, CDR2 FQGNSA. The CDR3 is made up of 13 amino acids. The CDR3: CASSLDLKYEQYF. In DNA form, the CDR3 reads TGTGCCAGCAGCTTAGATCTTAAATACGAGCAGTACTTC.

There are many counts of this clonotype. The chain employs TRBV28 and TRBJ1-2; D perhaps matches TRBD1 (5 bases). The CDR3 loop spans 12 amino acids. Trimming cost V 4 bases and J 4 bases, with 7 bases left between them. The germline V gene has CDR1 MDHEN and CDR2 SYDVKM. CDR3 region: CASSSGFYGYTF. For the CDR3, the DNA is TGTGCCAGCAGTTCAGGGTTCTATGGCTACACCTTC.

This clonotype was seen at least ten times. The chain links TRBV7-2 to TRBJ2-4; maybe TRBD2 (5 bases). Germline CDR1 and CDR2: SGHTA and FQGNSA. The CDR3 is 15 amino acids. Trimming cost V 6 bases and J 8 bases, with 20 bases left between them. The DNA of the CDR3 is TGTGCCAGCAGAGATAGGAGCACCCTCGGGGACATTCAGTACTTC. It specifies CASRDRSTLGDIQYF.

Ten or more counts support this clonotype. The rearrangement uses TRBV12-3 or TRBV12-4 and TRBJ2-1; TRBD2 aligns across 8 bases. V lost 7 bases to trimming and J lost 2 bases; unmatched junction nucleotides: 4. This CDR3 is built from 14 residues. CDR3 amino acids: CASTLSGAYNEQFF. Here the CDR3 DNA reads TGTGCCAGCACCCTTAGCGGGGCCTACAATGAGCAGTTCTTC.

A note on this clonotype: A much larger clone lies one base from this, so it may be a read error. V is TRBV3-1 and J is TRBJ2-7, with D tentatively TRBD2 (6 bases). The V gene's germline CDR1 is LGHDT and CDR2 YNNKEL (reference sequence). The V and J ends lost 5 bases and 9 bases respectively, with 17 bases between them. This CDR3 has 13 amino acids. CDR3 DNA sequence: TGTGCCAGCAGCATTACGGCGGGGAGCGGGCAGTACTTC. Its protein product is CASSITAGSGQYF.

At least ten counts were recorded for this clonotype. The gene calls are TRBV7-2 and TRBJ2-5, with TRBD2 matching over 14 bases. From germline, CDR1 is SGHTA and CDR2 FQGNSA. The length of the CDR3 is 17 residues. V was clipped by 2 bases and J by 2 bases; unmatched bases: 4. Written as DNA, the CDR3 is TGTGCCAGCAGCTTAAGGACTAGCGGGGGGTATCAAGAGACCCAGTACTTC. Amino acid sequence: CASSLRTSGGYQETQYF.

This clonotype was observed at least ten times. This chain connects TRBV3-1 to TRBJ2-2, with D perhaps TRBD2 (5 bases). The CDR3 is 16 residues long. Between the trimmed V and J ends, which lost 4 bases and 4 bases, there was a span of 16 bases. The germline gives CDR1 LGHDT, CDR2 YNNKEL (reference sequence). The CDR3 spells CASSRSRGGGTGELFF. The DNA of the CDR3 is TGTGCCAGCAGCCGATCGCGAGGAGGTGGCACCGGGGAGCTGTTTTTT.

This clonotype was seen ten or more times. This chain uses TRBV5-1 with TRBJ1-2; 7 bases map to TRBD1. The CDR3 has 14 residues. Trimming took 3 bases from V and 2 from J; bases not matched to a gene: 4. The germline V gene encodes CDR1 SGHRS and CDR2 YFSETQ. CDR3 sequence: CASSSGQFNYGYTF. The CDR3 region has the DNA TGCGCCAGCAGCTCGGGACAGTTCAACTATGGCTACACCTTC.

This clonotype was seen at least ten times. The chain is built from TRBV11-2 and TRBJ2-1; no reliable D call. The V end lost 0 bases, the J end lost 9 bases, and 9 bases lay between the germline ends. The germline V gene has CDR1 SGHAT and CDR2 FQNNGV. CDR3 size: 13 residues. The CDR3 region is CASSLDPRGEQFF. The CDR3 DNA sequence: TGTGCCAGCAGCTTAGATCCACGCGGTGAGCAGTTCTTC.

This clonotype came up many times. The V call is TRBV10-3, the J call TRBJ2-2; D may be TRBD1 or TRBD2 (5 bases each). V dropped 4 bases and J dropped 8 bases, with 17 bases sitting between them. The V gene's germline CDR1 is ENHRY and CDR2 SYGVKD. CDR3 length: 15 amino acids. The CDR3 sequence: CAISGGTLKPGELFF. The CDR3 DNA sequence: TGTGCCATCAGTGGAGGGACCCTCAAGCCGGGGGAGCTGTTTTTT.

This clonotype appeared many times. The chain links TRBV7-9 to TRBJ1-1, with D possibly being TRBD1 (5 bases). The germline gives CDR1 SEHNR, CDR2 FQNEAQ (reference sequence). Between the trimmed V and J ends, which lost 5 bases and 3 bases, there was a span of 13 bases. The CDR3 contains 14 residues. CDR3 bases: TGTGCCAGCAGCGAGCACGGAGGGGACACTGAAGCTTTCTTT. Amino acid sequence: CASSEHGGDTEAFF.

This clonotype was counted many times. This chain connects TRBV5-4 to TRBJ2-1; 8 bases fit TRBD1. The germline CDR1 and CDR2 sequences are SGHNT and YYREEE (reference sequence). The junction had 10 bases not matched to a gene; V was cut back by 2 bases and J by 6 bases. The CDR3 consists of 16 residues. The CDR3 coding sequence is TGTGCCAGCAGCTTCTCCGGGACAGGCAAGGGCAATGAGCAGTTCTTC. Residues: CASSFSGTGKGNEQFF.

This clonotype showed up many times. The chain links TRBV6-2 or TRBV6-3 to TRBJ1-5; D is unclear. The germline CDR1 and CDR2 sequences are MNHEY and SVGEGT. Trimming shortened V by 2 bases and J by 10 bases, and 15 bases separated the two germline ends. This CDR3 is 14 amino acids long. CDR3 in DNA: TGTGCCAGCAGTTACGAGGGTTGGATGCAACCCCAGCATTTT. The encoded protein is CASSYEGWMQPQHF.

The genes are TRBV28 and TRBJ1-4; D is undetermined. Trimming cost V 10 bases and J 7 bases, with 19 bases left between them. The CDR3 has 14 amino acids. Germline loops: CDR1 MDHEN, CDR2 SYDVKM. In nucleotides, the CDR3 is TGTGCCACCCTACCCGCAGGCGCCCTTGAAAAACTGTTTTTT. It is translated as CATLPAGALEKLFF.